A selection of T cell receptor beta chains follows, all from one sample in a study of OX40 agonist ivuxolimab in advanced cancers. TCRdb keeps only in-frame clones here, not all; method: immunoSEQ multiplex PCR. The sample shows around 30,000 clones, roughly 89% of them seen only once. Sequenced material: CD4+ or CD8+ T cells sorted from blood, taken in a trial of the OX40 agonist ivuxolimab. These receptor sequences come from an adult with an advanced solid tumor such as melanoma, head and neck, liver or kidney cancer. The CDR3 runs from the conserved cysteine through the conserved F or W. Each record gives: clone size, D gene, J gene, V gene, CDR3 protein, CDR3 DNA. The D gene is left open where the match is weak. Where a row states a size, it is once, few, many or the class of an expanded clone; other rows omit it.

. TRBD2 TRBJ2-3 TRBV9 CASSVPSGTADTQYF TGTGCCAGCAGCGTACCTAGCGGGACGGCAGATACGCAGTATTTT
. . TRBJ1-3 TRBV5-4 CASSLDVLGAASGNTIYF TGTGCCAGCAGCTTGGACGTTTTGGGTGCGGCGTCGGGAAACACCATATATTTT
. TRBD2 TRBJ2-7 TRBV4-1 CASSQGMGGGSYEQYF TGCGCCAGCAGCCAAGGTATGGGGGGGGGCTCCTACGAGCAGTACTTC
. . TRBJ1-5 TRBV7-9 CASSSSQENQPQHF TGTGCCAGCAGCTCCTCACAGGAGAATCAGCCCCAGCATTTT
. TRBD1 TRBJ2-7 TRBV25-1 CASSDGQGYEQYF TGTGCCAGCAGCGACGGACAGGGCTACGAGCAGTACTTC
few . TRBJ1-5 TRBV2 CASSVPRAHGSQPQHF TGTGCCAGCAGTGTACCCCGGGCCCATGGGAGTCAGCCCCAGCATTTT
once . TRBJ2-7 TRBV14 CASSLSTYEQYF TGTGCCAGCAGCCTGTCCACCTACGAGCAGTACTTC
. TRBD2 TRBJ2-3 TRBV2 CAGGGGLTDTQYF TGTGCCGGGGGGGGAGGGTTGACAGATACGCAGTATTTT
. TRBD2 TRBJ2-2 TRBV4-2 CASSQRGANTGELFF TGTGCCAGCAGCCAACGGGGGGCGAACACCGGGGAGCTGTTTTTT
. . TRBJ2-7 TRBV11-2 CASSLVRVAYEQYF TGTGCCAGCAGCTTAGTAAGGGTAGCCTACGAGCAGTACTTC
. TRBD1 TRBJ2-5 TRBV30 CAWSWTGDETQYF TGTGCCTGGAGCTGGACAGGGGACGAGACCCAGTACTTC
. . TRBJ1-2 TRBV27 CASSYSDANYGYTF TGTGCCAGCAGTTACAGCGACGCTAACTATGGCTACACCTTC
. . TRBJ2-3 TRBV7-9 CASSFVRGSGSDPDTQYF TGTGCCAGCAGCTTTGTTCGTGGTAGCGGCTCAGACCCAGATACGCAGTATTTT
once TRBD2 TRBJ2-1 TRBV6-5 CASSILAGTGNEQFF TGTGCCAGCAGCATACTAGCGGGGACGGGTAATGAGCAGTTCTTC
. TRBD2 TRBJ2-5 TRBV6-5 CASSYPRGMGPETQYF TGTGCCAGCAGTTACCCGCGGGGGATGGGGCCAGAGACCCAGTACTTC
. . TRBJ1-6 TRBV27 CASSLVSYNSPLHF TGTGCCAGCAGTTTAGTCTCCTATAATTCACCCCTCCACTTT
. . TRBJ1-6 TRBV2 CASSESVMRGSPLHF TGTGCCAGCAGTGAATCTGTGATGAGGGGTTCACCCCTCCACTTT
. . TRBJ1-3 TRBV29-1 CSARADYTSSGNTIYF TGCAGCGCGAGGGCAGACTATACATCCTCTGGAAACACCATATATTTT
. . TRBJ1-5 TRBV19 CASSIVTRGRGQPQHF TGTGCCAGTAGTATAGTGACCCGGGGGCGCGGTCAGCCCCAGCATTTT
. . TRBJ2-7 TRBV19 CAAGTGYEQYF TGTGCCGCCGGGACCGGGTATGAGCAGTACTTC
. TRBD1 TRBJ2-1 TRBV27 CASSEGQGLSYNEQFF TGTGCCAGCAGTGAGGGACAGGGACTCTCCTACAATGAGCAGTTCTTC
. . TRBJ1-2 TRBV29-1 CSVQENYGYTF TGCAGCGTACAGGAAAACTATGGCTACACCTTC
. . TRBJ2-1 TRBV2 CASSIRYPYNEQFF TGTGCCAGCAGTATACGTTACCCGTACAATGAGCAGTTCTTC
. TRBD2 TRBJ2-1 TRBV9 CASSTSGAVSDAQFF TGTGCCAGCAGCACTAGCGGGGCGGTATCAGATGCGCAGTTCTTC
. . TRBJ1-2 TRBV6-6 CASRSGDGYTF TGTGCCAGCAGGTCAGGGGATGGCTACACCTTC
. TRBD2 TRBJ2-1 TRBV18 CASSGGTSGGLLNEQFF TGTGCCAGCTCAGGCGGGACTAGCGGGGGCCTTTTGAATGAGCAGTTCTTC
. TRBD2 TRBJ2-2 TRBV7-9 CASSYPGRGGTGELFF TGTGCCAGCAGCTATCCGGGACGGGGAGGGACCGGGGAGCTGTTTTTT
. TRBD1 TRBJ1-2 TRBV7-9 CASSLGGTAIGGYTF TGTGCCAGCAGCTTAGGAGGGACAGCCATAGGCGGCTACACCTTC
. . TRBJ2-7 TRBV6-5 CASSYGAHAAYEQYF TGTGCCAGCAGTTACGGTGCCCATGCGGCCTACGAGCAGTACTTC
. TRBD1 TRBJ2-3 TRBV9 CASSTSRTGGLFATQYF TGTGCCAGCAGCACCTCCCGGACAGGGGGCCTGTTCGCCACGCAGTATTTT
once TRBD2 TRBJ2-7 TRBV6-4 CASSPITIARELCEQYF TGTGCCAGCAGCCCGATTACAATTGCGCGGGAGCTCTGCGAGCAGTACTTC
once . TRBJ2-7 TRBV9 CASSAEGLGDEQYF TGTGCCAGCAGCGCGGAGGGTTTGGGGGACGAGCAGTACTTC
. . TRBJ2-1 TRBV11-1 CASSLARDEQFF TGTGCCAGCAGCTTAGCCCGGGATGAGCAGTTCTTC
. . TRBJ2-7 TRBV11-2 CASSLDRVYEQYF TGTGCCAGCAGCTTAGACAGGGTGTACGAGCAGTACTTC
. . TRBJ2-3 TRBV27 CASSLRLADTQYF TGTGCCAGCAGTTTGCGACTTGCAGATACGCAGTATTTT
. TRBD1 TRBJ2-1 TRBV11-2 CASSSLGQVPEQFF TGTGCCAGCAGCTCCTTGGGACAGGTGCCCGAGCAGTTCTTC